Detailed here is one T cell receptor beta chain. This sample stems from a study of blood T cell repertoires in COVID-19. Study details: PBMCs, B-cell-depleted T cells, or T cells provided the cDNA or gDNA that made up the material.

Assay: immunoSEQ multiplex PCR; the TCRdb copy retains only in-frame clones and omits some. The sample includes around 36,000 clones, around 90% of them seen just once. This CDR3 comprises 15 residues. The germline V gene encodes CDR1 MDHEN and CDR2 SYDVKM. Trimming took 2 bases from V and 5 from J; bases not matched to a gene: 5. The TCR originated in a human donor in a cohort sampled during active COVID-19. Sequenced input: peripheral blood. This chain uses TRBV28 with TRBJ2-1; TRBD1 matches 8 bases. In DNA, the CDR3 is TGTGCCAGCAGTTTACAGGGGGCTTTTAACAATGAGCAGTTCTTC. Translation: CASSLQGAFNNEQFF.